By proportion, the clone carrying this TCR beta chain is medium-sized. TRBV12-4/TRBJ1-2 clonotypes were amplified with adaptor-ligated barcode primers. Each CDR3 protein gets one entry after TCRdb re-called the multiplex PCR reads with MiXCR. This sample yields about 630 distinct CDR3 sequences, of which less than 6.5% are seen a single time; 30% to 40% belongs to the top ten. Trimming pared 3 bases from V and 4 bases from J, leaving 12 bases between. The CDR3 is made up of 14 amino acids. Tregs were sorted as CD4+CD25+CD127-/low cells. The chain is built from TRBV12-3 or TRBV12-4 and TRBJ1-2; D might be TRBD1 (5 bases). Sample: tumor-infiltrating Tregs sorted from the breast tumor. This TCR was recovered from a female donor with breast cancer. The CDR3 region has the DNA TGTGCCAGCAGTTTGAGAAGGGGTGCCTATGGCTACACCTTC. Encoded protein: CASSLRRGAYGYTF.